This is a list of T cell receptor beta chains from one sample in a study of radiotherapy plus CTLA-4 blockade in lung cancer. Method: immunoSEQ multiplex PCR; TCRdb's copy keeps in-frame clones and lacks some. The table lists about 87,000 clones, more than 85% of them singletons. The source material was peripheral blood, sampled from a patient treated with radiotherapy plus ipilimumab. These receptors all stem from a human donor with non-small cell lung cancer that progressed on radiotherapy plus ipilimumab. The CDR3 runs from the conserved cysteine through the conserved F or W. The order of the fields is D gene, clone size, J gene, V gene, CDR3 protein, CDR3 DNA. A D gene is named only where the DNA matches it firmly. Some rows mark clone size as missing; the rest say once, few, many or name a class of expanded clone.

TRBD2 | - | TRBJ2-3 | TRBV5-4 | CASSLSGGLPDTQYF | TGTGCCAGCAGCTTAAGCGGGGGGCTCCCAGATACGCAGTATTTT
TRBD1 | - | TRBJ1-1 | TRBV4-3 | CASSRAGTGNTEAFF | TGCGCCAGCAGCCGAGCCGGGACAGGGAACACTGAAGCTTTCTTT
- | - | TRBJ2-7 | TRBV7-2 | CASSWERGYEQYF | TGTGCCAGCAGCTGGGAGAGGGGCTACGAGCAGTACTTC
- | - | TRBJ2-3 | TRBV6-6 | CASSFWTATDTQYF | TGTGCCAGCAGTTTTTGGACAGCCACAGATACGCAGTATTTT
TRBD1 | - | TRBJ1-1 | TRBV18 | CASKKGQANTEAFF | TGTGCCAGCAAAAAGGGACAGGCTAACACTGAAGCTTTCTTT
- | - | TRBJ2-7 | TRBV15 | CATSRDQGMHYEQYF | TGTGCCACCAGCAGAGATCAGGGGATGCACTACGAGCAGTACTTC
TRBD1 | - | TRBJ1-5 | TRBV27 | CASSPGTGVRQPQHF | TGTGCCAGCAGCCCCGGGACAGGGGTTCGGCAGCCCCAGCATTTT
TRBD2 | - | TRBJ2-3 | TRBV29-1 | CSVETPLAGTQYF | TGCAGCGTTGAAACCCCCCTAGCGGGTACGCAGTATTTT
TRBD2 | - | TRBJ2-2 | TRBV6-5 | CASRRGLANTGELFF | TGTGCCAGCAGACGGGGACTAGCGAACACCGGGGAGCTGTTTTTT
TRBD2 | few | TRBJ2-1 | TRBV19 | CASSTGLAGADEQFF | TGTGCCAGTAGTACGGGACTAGCGGGAGCCGATGAGCAGTTCTTC
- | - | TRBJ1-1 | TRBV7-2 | CASSLAAGSAKAFF | TGTGCCAGCAGCTTAGCTGCTGGGTCCGCAAAAGCTTTCTTT